Listed below are T cell receptor beta chains from one sample, sequenced in a study of blood T cell repertoires in COVID-19. Sequencing used immunoSEQ multiplex PCR; TCRdb keeps in-frame clones, though not all of them. In the table there are around 140,000 clones, about 87% of which are singletons. Sequenced: peripheral blood. These receptors all come from a human donor in a cohort sampled during active COVID-19. The conserved cysteine and the conserved F or W are not part of the CDR3 here. A D gene is named only where the DNA matches it firmly. A clone size is listed for some rows: how often the clone was seen (once, few, many), or a class if it is expanded.

v_call: TRBV19; d_call: .; j_call: TRBJ1-2; clone_size: .; cdr3_aa: ATNPRVPSPGYT
v_call: TRBV4-1; d_call: .; j_call: TRBJ2-2; clone_size: .; cdr3_aa: ASSTRTGRNTGELF
v_call: TRBV5-1; d_call: TRBD1; j_call: TRBJ1-1; clone_size: once; cdr3_aa: ASSAGTGNTEAF
v_call: TRBV2; d_call: .; j_call: TRBJ2-1; clone_size: .; cdr3_aa: ASSEEQGSREQF
v_call: TRBV6-5; d_call: TRBD1; j_call: TRBJ1-1; clone_size: .; cdr3_aa: ASSSLGQGKTEAF
v_call: TRBV3-1/TRBV3-2; d_call: .; j_call: TRBJ2-3; clone_size: .; cdr3_aa: ASQSLRDTQY
v_call: TRBV12-5; d_call: .; j_call: TRBJ1-5; clone_size: .; cdr3_aa: ASGLDNRGNQPQH
v_call: TRBV6-2/TRBV6-3; d_call: TRBD2; j_call: TRBJ2-3; clone_size: .; cdr3_aa: ASSYYPGGGTDTQY
v_call: TRBV2; d_call: TRBD2; j_call: TRBJ2-1; clone_size: .; cdr3_aa: ASNILSGVGNEQF
v_call: TRBV2; d_call: .; j_call: TRBJ1-5; clone_size: .; cdr3_aa: ASRASGHQPQH
v_call: TRBV5-1; d_call: TRBD1; j_call: TRBJ1-5; clone_size: .; cdr3_aa: ASSLGTGSEPQH
v_call: TRBV18; d_call: .; j_call: TRBJ2-1; clone_size: .; cdr3_aa: ASSPWPFVSYNEQF
v_call: TRBV6-2/TRBV6-3; d_call: .; j_call: TRBJ1-1; clone_size: .; cdr3_aa: ASSPLLMNTEAF
v_call: TRBV4-2; d_call: TRBD2; j_call: TRBJ2-3; clone_size: .; cdr3_aa: ASSQETSGGGFTDTQY
v_call: TRBV7-2; d_call: .; j_call: TRBJ1-2; clone_size: .; cdr3_aa: ASSFSQGSLGYT